This note documents a single T cell receptor beta chain sequence. These data belong to a study of blood T cells in healthy people across ages. Next came a second PCR, run for about 6 to 12 cycles, which used a sample-barcoded 5' primer along with a J-beta primer mix. TCRdb passed the 5' RACE reads through MiXCR, listing each CDR3 protein once. The table has around 1.5 million distinct CDR3 sequences, roughly 32% seen once; the top ten hold about 11%. The origin of this receptor is a woman under 40 in good health. Sequencing was carried out using blood.

The CDR3: CASSEGDKMNTEAFF. CDR3 DNA sequence: TGTGCCAGCAGCGAGGGAGACAAAATGAACACTGAAGCTTTCTTT. The chain is built from TRBV9 and TRBJ1-1; D uncertain. V was pared by 3 bases and J by 0 bases, with 12 bases between. The CDR3 loop spans 15 amino acids. Germline CDR1 is SGDLS and CDR2 is YYNGEE.